This T cell receptor beta chain came from a study of blood T cells in healthy people across ages. Study outcomes and limitations: The recorded TCR beta diversity per million T cells decreased in a roughly linear manner with age.

On this clonotype itself: The target antigen is unknown. A much larger clone sits a single nucleotide away, making a read error possible.

This CDR3 is built from 15 residues. Germline values: CDR1 LGHNA, CDR2 YNFKEQ. Total RNA was extracted at no less than 5 micrograms per sample. The authors ran a second PCR of roughly 6 to 11 cycles using a sample-barcoded 5' primer and a J-beta primer mix. At least 2.5 million CDR3-containing paired-end reads were obtained per sample. One entry per CDR3 protein, called by TCRdb with MiXCR from the 5' RACE reads. The sample carries 850,000 to 950,000 distinct CDR3 sequences, more than 25% recorded once. Sequencing used blood. The clonotype was recovered from an elderly woman in good health. The J gene is TRBJ1-6, the V gene TRBV4-2, with D possibly TRBD1 on 5 matching bases. The CDR3 nucleotides are TGTGCCAGCAGCCAAGGACAGTTCTATACTTCACCCCTCCACTTT. It specifies CASSQGQFYTSPLHF.